This TCR beta chain appears in the sequencing data of a study of T cell repertoires in ileal Crohn's disease. Study results and caveats: Every patient over 26.8% clonality showed endoscopic recurrence.

As concerns this clone: Its antigen is not known.

The repertoire was sequenced with immunoSEQ multiplex PCR; TCRdb's copy has only in-frame clones and lacks some. The table lists around 5,800 clones, approximately 87% of them singletons. CDR3 length: 15 residues. V was shortened by 3 bases and J by 1 base, with 12 bases between the two germline ends. Germline V gene sequence: CDR1 SGHTA, CDR2 FQGNSA. Surgical specimens yielded lamina propria lymphocytes, which were density-gradient separated and then sorted. This chain uses TRBV7-2 with TRBJ2-5; D perhaps matches TRBD2 (5 bases). The sample taken for sequencing was CD4+ T cells from ileum. The origin of this receptor is an adult with Crohn's disease. Some clones in this sample may be carry-over from other donors' samples. The CDR3 sequence is CASSLRRDIQETQYF. The CDR3 DNA reads TGTGCCAGCAGCTTGCGCCGGGATATCCAAGAGACCCAGTACTTC. The full variable domain, its missing parts supplied by reference TRBV7-2 and TRBJ2-5, is GAGVSQSPSNKVTEKGKDVELRCDPISGHTALYWYRQSLGQGLEFLIYFQGNSAPDKSGLPSDRFSAERTGGSVSTLTIQRTQQEDSAVYLCASSLRRDIQETQYFGPGTRLLVL.